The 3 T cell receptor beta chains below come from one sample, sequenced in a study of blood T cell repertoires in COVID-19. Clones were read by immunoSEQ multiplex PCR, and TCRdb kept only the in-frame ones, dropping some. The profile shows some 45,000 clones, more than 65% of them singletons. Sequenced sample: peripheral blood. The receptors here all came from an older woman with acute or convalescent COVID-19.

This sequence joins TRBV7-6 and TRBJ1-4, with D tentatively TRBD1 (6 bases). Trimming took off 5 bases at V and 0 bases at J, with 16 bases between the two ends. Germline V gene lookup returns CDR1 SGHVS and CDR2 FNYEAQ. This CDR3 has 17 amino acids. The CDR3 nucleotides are TGTGCCAGCAGCCTCATGGGACAACCGGCAACTAATGAAAAACTGTTTTTT. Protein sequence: CASSLMGQPATNEKLFF.

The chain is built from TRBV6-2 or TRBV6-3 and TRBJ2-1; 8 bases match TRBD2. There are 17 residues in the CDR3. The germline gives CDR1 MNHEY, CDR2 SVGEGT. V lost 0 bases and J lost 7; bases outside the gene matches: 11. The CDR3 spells CASSYSTSGGPRNEQFF. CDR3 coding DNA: TGTGCCAGCAGTTACTCGACTTCGGGGGGGCCGAGGAATGAGCAGTTCTTC.

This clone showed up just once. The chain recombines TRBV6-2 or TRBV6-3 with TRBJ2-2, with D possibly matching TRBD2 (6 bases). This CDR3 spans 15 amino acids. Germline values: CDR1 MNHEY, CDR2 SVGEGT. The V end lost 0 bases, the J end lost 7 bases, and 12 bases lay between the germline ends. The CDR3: CASSYSMGGNGELFF. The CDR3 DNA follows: TGTGCCAGCAGTTACTCGATGGGGGGAAACGGGGAGCTGTTTTTT.